One and the same sample provided the 18 T cell receptor beta chains below, sequenced in a study of blood T cell repertoires in COVID-19. The repertoire was sequenced with immunoSEQ multiplex PCR; TCRdb's copy has only in-frame clones and lacks some. This sample has about 61,000 clones, with 60% to 80% found just once. Sequencing was done on a sample of peripheral blood. These receptors came from a man older than 75 with active or convalescent COVID-19.

This clone was seen once. This sequence joins TRBV7-2 and TRBJ2-3, with 7 bases identical to TRBD2. Germline lookup yields CDR1 SGHTA and CDR2 FQGNSA. This CDR3 is built from 15 residues. V shed 2 bases and J 3 bases; nucleotides not matched to a gene: 5. This CDR3 reads CASSLWGEGTDTQYF. The CDR3 coding sequence is TGTGCCAGCAGCTTATGGGGGGAGGGTACAGATACGCAGTATTTT.

The gene calls are TRBV13 and TRBJ2-1; 9 bases agree with TRBD2. This CDR3 has 16 amino acids. From germline, CDR1 is PRHDT and CDR2 FYEKMQ (reference sequence). The ends lost 4 bases at V and 2 bases at J; junction bases unmatched: 6. The CDR3 nucleotides are TGTGCCAGCAGCTCAAGACTAGCGGATCCCTACAATGAGCAGTTCTTC. Its protein is CASSSRLADPYNEQFF.

V and J are TRBV21-1 and TRBJ2-2; the table's D call, TRBD1, was not checked against the DNA. TRBV21-1 is designated a pseudogene. The CDR3 consists of 17 residues. CDR3 bases: TGTGCCAGCAGCAAAGGACAGGGGGCGCTTAGGGAGGAGGAGCTGTTTTTT. Its translation: CASSKGQGALREEELFF.

The chain uses TRBV19 and TRBJ2-5, with D possibly being TRBD1 (7 bases). V lost 2 bases and J 6 bases, leaving 16 bases between the germline ends. There are 15 residues in the CDR3. Germline V gene lookup returns CDR1 LNHDA and CDR2 SQIVND (reference sequence). The CDR3, as DNA: TGTGCCAGTAGTATATCTCCAGGGGGGCCCCAGACCCAGTACTTC. Translation: CASSISPGGPQTQYF.

J is TRBJ1-6 and V is TRBV27; D is possibly TRBD1 (6 bases). CDR1 and CDR2 from the germline V gene are MNHEY and SMNVEV (reference sequence). V lost 6 bases and J 9 bases, leaving 15 bases between the germline ends. The CDR3 sequence is 14 residues long. This CDR3 reads CASSPTTGFSPLHF. The CDR3 region has the DNA TGTGCCAGCAGCCCTACGACAGGTTTTTCACCCCTCCACTTT.

The chain uses TRBV4-1 and TRBJ2-7, with 8 bases that match TRBD1. This CDR3 is built from 16 residues. The germline CDR1 and CDR2 sequences are MGHRA and YSYEKL. With V trimmed by 3 bases and J by 0 bases, 7 bases remained unmatched. The CDR3 region has the DNA TGCGCCAGCAGCCATGTACAGGGGGATTACTCCTACGAGCAGTACTTC. This encodes CASSHVQGDYSYEQYF.

This chain links TRBV7-8 with TRBJ2-5; 13 bases align to TRBD2. The J segment lost 2 bases and the V segment lost 4 bases, leaving 4 bases of the junction unmatched. Per germline, CDR1 SGHVS and CDR2 FQNEAQ. The CDR3 has 16 amino acids. CDR3 DNA sequence: TGTGCCAGCAGCTCGCAGACTAGCGGGGGGCAAGAGACCCAGTACTTC. Translated, it gives CASSSQTSGGQETQYF.

The chain recombines TRBV24-1 with TRBJ2-3, with 11 bases identical to TRBD2. Germline assignment: CDR1 KGHDR and CDR2 SFDVKD. The CDR3 totals 17 residues. V trimming: 4 bases; J trimming: 4 bases; junction bases outside the gene matches: 9. CDR3 region: CATSETQLAGVADTQYF. In nucleotides, the CDR3 is TGTGCCACCAGTGAAACTCAACTAGCGGGAGTGGCAGATACGCAGTATTTT.

The rearrangement links TRBV6-6 to TRBJ2-7; the D is unclear. Germline CDR1 and CDR2: MNHNY and SVGAGI (reference sequence). V was shortened by 6 bases and J by 7 bases, with 13 bases between the two germline ends. The CDR3 is 12 residues long. This CDR3 reads CASSSTGWEQYF. The CDR3 coding sequence is TGTGCCAGCAGCTCGACTGGTTGGGAGCAGTACTTC.

The CDR3 here is CASSRGQGYNEQFF. CDR3 DNA sequence: TGTGCCAGCAGCCGTGGACAGGGATACAATGAGCAGTTCTTC. The chain combines TRBV5-6 with TRBJ2-1, with 8 positions matching TRBD1. The germline V gene has CDR1 SGHDT and CDR2 YYEEEE. There are 14 residues in the CDR3. V gave up 4 bases and J gave up 4 bases; unmatched junction bases: 4.

Many counts were recorded for this clone. The chain combines TRBV5-6 with TRBJ1-1; a possible D gene is TRBD1 (6 bases). The V end was cut by 1 base, the J end by 6 bases, with 16 bases between. Germline V gives CDR1 SGHDT, CDR2 YYEEEE. The CDR3 covers 15 residues. The CDR3 is CASSLPAGVGSEAFF. The CDR3 DNA reads TGTGCCAGCAGCTTGCCAGCAGGGGTGGGTTCTGAAGCTTTCTTT.

The chain joins TRBV9 to TRBJ1-2; the match to TRBD1 covers 7 bases. V lost 5 bases to trimming and J lost 8 bases; unmatched junction nucleotides: 6. From germline, CDR1 is SGDLS and CDR2 YYNGEE. CDR3 length equals 12 residues. Here the CDR3 DNA reads TGTGCCAGCAGAAAGGGACAGAAGGGCTACACCTTC. Translation gives CASRKGQKGYTF. Combining the CDR3 with reference TRBV9 and TRBJ1-2 gives the whole variable domain DSGVTQTPKHLITATGQRVTLRCSPRSGDLSVYWYQQSLDQGLQFLIQYYNGEERAKGNILERFSAQQFPDLHSELNLSSLELGDSALYFCASRKGQKGYTFGSGTRLTVV.

The chain carries TRBV2 and TRBJ1-5, with a weak D call TRBD1 (6 bases). The germline gives CDR1 SNHLY, CDR2 FYNNEI. This CDR3 is 13 amino acids long. V gave up 8 bases and J gave up 0 bases, with 8 bases separating them. The CDR3 DNA reads TGTGCCAGCGGACAGATTAGCAATCAGCCCCAGCATTTT. This gives the protein CASGQISNQPQHF.

In this sample, this clone turned up once. The rearrangement uses TRBV4-3 and TRBJ2-2, with D perhaps matching TRBD2 (6 bases). The CDR3 runs 16 residues. The germline V and J ends were trimmed by 0 bases and 2 bases, with 10 bases remaining between them. In germline, CDR1 is LGHNA, CDR2 YSLEER. CDR3 amino acids: CASSQEADYNTGELFF. The CDR3 DNA reads as TGCGCCAGCAGCCAAGAGGCGGACTATAACACCGGGGAGCTGTTTTTT.

This clone appeared once. The chain joins TRBV4-3 to TRBJ2-5; D ambiguous. The CDR3 contains 14 residues. Germline CDR1 LGHNA, CDR2 YSLEER. The ends were cut back, 0 bases at V and 4 bases at J, with 9 bases in the middle. Written as DNA, the CDR3 is TGCGCCAGCAGCCAAGAACAACGTGGAGAGACCCAGTACTTC. This codes for CASSQEQRGETQYF.

This clone was observed a handful of times. The V call is TRBV7-2, the J call TRBJ1-5; 7 bases match TRBD1. The CDR3 contains 17 residues. The V gene's germline CDR1 is SGHTA and CDR2 FQGNSA. The trim removed 5 bases at V and 0 bases at J, leaving 10 bases unmatched. CDR3 residues: CASSRDRGPYSNQPQHF. The CDR3, as DNA: TGTGCCAGCAGCCGGGACAGAGGCCCGTATAGCAATCAGCCCCAGCATTTT.

The chain links TRBV11-2 to TRBJ2-7; D uncertain. The CDR3 has 17 residues. CDR1 and CDR2 (germline): SGHAT, FQNNGV. Trimming pared 4 bases from V and 6 bases from J, leaving 25 bases between. CDR3 protein: CASSSRITLARLVEQYF. The DNA for the CDR3 is TGTGCCAGCAGCTCCCGAATTACGTTAGCCCGTCTAGTCGAGCAGTACTTC.

The V gene is TRBV7-8, the J gene TRBJ1-1; 10 nucleotides agree with TRBD1. V shed 1 base and J 0 bases; nucleotides not matched to a gene: 5. CDR1 is SGHVS and CDR2 is FQNEAQ in the germline V gene. The CDR3 is made up of 17 amino acids. The CDR3 region has the DNA TGTGCCAGCAGCTTAGGAGACAGGGGGCTGGTGAACACTGAAGCTTTCTTT. Translation: CASSLGDRGLVNTEAFF.